The following is a T cell receptor beta chain sequence with its context. The antigen remains undetermined. Several immunoSEQ plates received, in even portions, the genomic DNA of each subset. The data were produced by immunoSEQ multiplex PCR, yet TCRdb's version contains in-frame clones alone and is incomplete. The sample shows around 2,000,000 clones, over 85% of them seen only once. V gave up 0 bases and J gave up 5 bases; unmatched junction bases: 11. This CDR3 has 18 amino acids. CDR1 is SGDLS, CDR2 YYNGEE, per germline. The data belong to a study of shared clonotypes between healthy human individuals. Study results and caveats: Despite large depth, rarefaction showed incomplete sorted-subset sequencing.

This chain uses TRBV9 with TRBJ1-4, with TRBD1 matching 9 bases. Sample: naive CD4+ T cells sorted from blood. The subset here: CD45RA+ positively selected. This receptor was identified in a man aged 18-30 years in good health. The CDR3 sequence: CASSVDPTGGSGNEKLFF. The CDR3 coding sequence is TGTGCCAGCAGCGTAGACCCCACAGGGGGCTCGGGAAATGAAAAACTGTTTTTT.